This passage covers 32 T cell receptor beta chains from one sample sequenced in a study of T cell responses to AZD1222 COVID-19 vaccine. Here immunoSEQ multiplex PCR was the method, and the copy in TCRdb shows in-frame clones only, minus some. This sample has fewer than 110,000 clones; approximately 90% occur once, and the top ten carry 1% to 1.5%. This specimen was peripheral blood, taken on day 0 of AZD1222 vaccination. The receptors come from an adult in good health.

The CDR3 DNA follows: TGCAGTCATATAGCGGGGGGCCTTAACACCATATATTTT. Encoded protein: CSHIAGGLNTIYF. The chain couples TRBV29-1 to TRBJ1-3; tentative D call: TRBD1 (6 bases). The length of the CDR3 is 13 residues. Germline V CDR1 and CDR2: SQVTM, ANQGSEA.

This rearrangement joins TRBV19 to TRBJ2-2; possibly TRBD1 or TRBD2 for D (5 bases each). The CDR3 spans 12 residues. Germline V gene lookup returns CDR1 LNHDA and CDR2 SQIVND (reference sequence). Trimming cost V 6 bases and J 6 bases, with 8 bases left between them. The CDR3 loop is CASRWGPGELFF. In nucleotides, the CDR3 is TGTGCCAGTAGGTGGGGACCCGGGGAGCTGTTTTTT.

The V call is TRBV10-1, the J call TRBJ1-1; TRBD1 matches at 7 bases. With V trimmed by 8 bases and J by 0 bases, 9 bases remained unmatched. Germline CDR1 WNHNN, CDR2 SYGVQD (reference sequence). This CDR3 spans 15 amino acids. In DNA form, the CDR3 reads TGCGCCAGCTCCGCAGGGGGTAGAATGAACACTGAAGCTTTCTTT. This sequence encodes CASSAGGRMNTEAFF.

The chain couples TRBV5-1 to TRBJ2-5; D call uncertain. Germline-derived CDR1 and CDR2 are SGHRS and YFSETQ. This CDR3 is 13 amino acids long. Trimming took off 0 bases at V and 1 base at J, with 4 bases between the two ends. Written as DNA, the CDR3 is TGCGCCAGCAGCTTGGGACTCCAAGAGACCCAGTACTTC. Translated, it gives CASSLGLQETQYF.

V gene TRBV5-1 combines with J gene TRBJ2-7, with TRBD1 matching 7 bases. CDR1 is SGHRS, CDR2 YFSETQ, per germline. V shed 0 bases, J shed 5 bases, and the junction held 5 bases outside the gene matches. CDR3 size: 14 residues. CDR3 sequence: CASSLAQGENEQYF. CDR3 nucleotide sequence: TGCGCCAGCAGCTTGGCGCAGGGGGAAAACGAGCAGTACTTC.

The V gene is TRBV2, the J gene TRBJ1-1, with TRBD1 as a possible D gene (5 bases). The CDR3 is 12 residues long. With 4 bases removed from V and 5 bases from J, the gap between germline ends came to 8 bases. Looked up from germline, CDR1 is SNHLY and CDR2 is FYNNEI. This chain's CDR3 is CASSVGQTEAFF. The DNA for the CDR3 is TGTGCCAGCAGTGTGGGGCAAACTGAAGCTTTCTTT.

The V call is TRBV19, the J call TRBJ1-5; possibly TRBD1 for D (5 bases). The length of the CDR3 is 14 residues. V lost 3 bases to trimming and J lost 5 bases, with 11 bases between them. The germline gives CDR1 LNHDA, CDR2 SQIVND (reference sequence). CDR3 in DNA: TGTGCCAGTAGTATTGGGGGTAGGTATCAGCCCCAGCATTTT. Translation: CASSIGGRYQPQHF.

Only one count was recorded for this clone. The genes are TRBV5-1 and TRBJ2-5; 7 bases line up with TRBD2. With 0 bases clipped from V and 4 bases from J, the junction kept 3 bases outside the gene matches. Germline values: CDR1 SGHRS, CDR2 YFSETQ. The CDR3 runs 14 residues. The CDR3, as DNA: TGCGCCAGCAGCTTGGCGGGGGGTTTAGAGACCCAGTACTTC. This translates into CASSLAGGLETQYF.

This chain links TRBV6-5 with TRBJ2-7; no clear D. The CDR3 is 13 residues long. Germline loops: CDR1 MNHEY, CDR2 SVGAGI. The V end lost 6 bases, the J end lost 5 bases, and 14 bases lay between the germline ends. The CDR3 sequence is CASRTARRDEQYF. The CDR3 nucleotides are TGTGCCAGCAGAACTGCCCGGCGCGACGAGCAGTACTTC.

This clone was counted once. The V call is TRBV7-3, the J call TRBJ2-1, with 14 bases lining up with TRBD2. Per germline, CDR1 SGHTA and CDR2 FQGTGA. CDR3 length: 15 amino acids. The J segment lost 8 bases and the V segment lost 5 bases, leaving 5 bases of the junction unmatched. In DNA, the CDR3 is TGTGCCAGCAGCCTCCGGACTAGCGGGGGGTATGAGCAGTTCTTC. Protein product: CASSLRTSGGYEQFF. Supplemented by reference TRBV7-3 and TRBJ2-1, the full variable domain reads GAGVSQTPSNKVTEKGKYVELRCDPISGHTALYWYRQSLGQGPEFLIYFQGTGAADDSGLPNDRFFAVRPEGSVSTLKIQRTERGDSAVYLCASSLRTSGGYEQFFGPGTRLTVL.

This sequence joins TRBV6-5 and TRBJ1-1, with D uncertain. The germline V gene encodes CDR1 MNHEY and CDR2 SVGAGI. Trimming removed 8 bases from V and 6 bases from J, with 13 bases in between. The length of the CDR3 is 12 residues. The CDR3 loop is CASGEFSAEAFF. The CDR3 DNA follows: TGTGCCAGCGGGGAATTTTCTGCTGAAGCTTTCTTT.

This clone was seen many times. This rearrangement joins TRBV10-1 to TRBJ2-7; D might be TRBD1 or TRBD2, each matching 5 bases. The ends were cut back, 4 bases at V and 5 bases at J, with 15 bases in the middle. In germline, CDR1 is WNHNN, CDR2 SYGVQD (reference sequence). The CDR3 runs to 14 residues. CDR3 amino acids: CASSVSGGSDEQYF. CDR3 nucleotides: TGCGCCAGCAGTGTTAGTGGGGGTAGCGACGAGCAGTACTTC.

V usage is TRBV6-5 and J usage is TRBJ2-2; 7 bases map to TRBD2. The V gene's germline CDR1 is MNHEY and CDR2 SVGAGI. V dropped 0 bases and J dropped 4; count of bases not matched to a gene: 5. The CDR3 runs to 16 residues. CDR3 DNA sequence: TGTGCCAGCAGTTACTCGATGGGACTACGCACCGGGGAGCTGTTTTTT. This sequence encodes CASSYSMGLRTGELFF.

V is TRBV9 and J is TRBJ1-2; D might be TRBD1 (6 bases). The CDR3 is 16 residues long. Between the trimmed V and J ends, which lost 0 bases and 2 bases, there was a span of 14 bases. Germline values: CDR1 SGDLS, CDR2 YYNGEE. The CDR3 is CASSVGPSRGNYGYTF. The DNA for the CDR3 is TGTGCCAGCAGCGTAGGACCGTCTAGGGGGAACTATGGCTACACCTTC. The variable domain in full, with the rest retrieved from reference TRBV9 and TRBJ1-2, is DSGVTQTPKHLITATGQRVTLRCSPRSGDLSVYWYQQSLDQGLQFLIQYYNGEERAKGNILERFSAQQFPDLHSELNLSSLELGDSALYFCASSVGPSRGNYGYTFGSGTRLTVV.

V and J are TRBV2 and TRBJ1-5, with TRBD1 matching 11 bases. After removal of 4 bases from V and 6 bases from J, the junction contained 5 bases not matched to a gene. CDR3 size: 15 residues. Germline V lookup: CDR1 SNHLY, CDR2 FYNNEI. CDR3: CASSAGQGAGQPQHF. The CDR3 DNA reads TGTGCCAGCAGTGCTGGACAGGGGGCAGGTCAGCCCCAGCATTTT.

CDR3: CASSPSRGSGTGVYEQYF. DNA for the CDR3: TGCGCCAGCAGCCCAAGTCGGGGATCCGGGACAGGGGTATACGAGCAGTACTTC. This chain uses TRBV4-1 with TRBJ2-7; 10 bases line up with TRBD1. The CDR3 totals 18 residues. The junction had 16 bases not matched to a gene; V was cut back by 4 bases and J by 4 bases. The germline gives CDR1 MGHRA, CDR2 YSYEKL.

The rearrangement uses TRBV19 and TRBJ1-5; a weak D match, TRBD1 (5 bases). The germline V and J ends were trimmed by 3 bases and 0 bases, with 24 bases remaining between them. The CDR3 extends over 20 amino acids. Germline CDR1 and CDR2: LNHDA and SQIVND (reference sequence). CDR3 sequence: CASSIPLGRGESYSNQPQHF. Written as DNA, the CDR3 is TGTGCCAGTAGTATCCCTCTCGGGCGAGGGGAAAGCTATAGCAATCAGCCCCAGCATTTT.

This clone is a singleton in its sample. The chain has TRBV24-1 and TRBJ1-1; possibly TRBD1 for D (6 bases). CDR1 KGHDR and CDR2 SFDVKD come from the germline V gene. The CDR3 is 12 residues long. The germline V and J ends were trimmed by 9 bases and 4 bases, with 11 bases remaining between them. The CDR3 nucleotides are TGTGCCACCGAGGGGGAGGGCACTGAAGCTTTCTTT. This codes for CATEGEGTEAFF.

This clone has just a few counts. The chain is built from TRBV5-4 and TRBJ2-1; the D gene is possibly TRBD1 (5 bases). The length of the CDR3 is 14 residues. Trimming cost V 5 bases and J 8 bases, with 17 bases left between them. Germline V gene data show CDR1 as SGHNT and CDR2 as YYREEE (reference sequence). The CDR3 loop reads CASRRWGGRYEQFF. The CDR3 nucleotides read TGTGCCAGCAGGAGGTGGGGCGGCAGGTATGAGCAGTTCTTC.

Here the CDR3 reads CASRPDWETQYF. The CDR3 bases are TGCGCCAGCAGGCCCGATTGGGAGACCCAGTACTTC. V is TRBV5-1 and J is TRBJ2-5; D gene uncertain. Germline V lookup: CDR1 SGHRS, CDR2 YFSETQ. The CDR3 consists of 12 residues. The V gene lost 5 bases and the J gene lost 5 bases, with 10 bases spanning the gap.

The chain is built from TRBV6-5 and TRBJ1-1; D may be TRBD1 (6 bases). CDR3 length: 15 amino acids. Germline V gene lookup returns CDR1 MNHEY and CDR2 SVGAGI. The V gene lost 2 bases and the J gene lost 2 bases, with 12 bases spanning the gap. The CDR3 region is CASSYRRGVNTEAFF. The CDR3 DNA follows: TGTGCCAGCAGTTACCGCAGGGGAGTAAACACTGAAGCTTTCTTT.

In DNA, the CDR3 is TGCGCCAGCTCCTTTAGCGGAGCTGGCCACAATGAGCAGTTCTTC. This sequence encodes CASSFSGAGHNEQFF. The chain employs TRBV5-1 and TRBJ2-1, with D perhaps TRBD2 (6 bases). Germline V gene sequence: CDR1 SGHRS, CDR2 YFSETQ. There are 15 residues in the CDR3. V shed 7 bases and J shed 5 bases, with 19 bases lying between them. The full variable domain, its missing parts supplied by reference TRBV5-1 and TRBJ2-1, is KAGVTQTPRYLIKTRGQQVTLSCSPISGHRSVSWYQQTPGQGLQFLFEYFSETQRNKGNFPGRFSGRQFSNSRSEMNVSTLELGDSALYLCASSFSGAGHNEQFFGPGTRLTVL.

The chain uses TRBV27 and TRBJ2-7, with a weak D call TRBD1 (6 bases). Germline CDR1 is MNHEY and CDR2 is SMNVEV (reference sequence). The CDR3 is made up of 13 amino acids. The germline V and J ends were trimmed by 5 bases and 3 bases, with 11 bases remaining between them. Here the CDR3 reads CASSPGHFYEQYF. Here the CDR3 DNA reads TGTGCCAGCAGTCCGGGACACTTCTACGAGCAGTACTTC.

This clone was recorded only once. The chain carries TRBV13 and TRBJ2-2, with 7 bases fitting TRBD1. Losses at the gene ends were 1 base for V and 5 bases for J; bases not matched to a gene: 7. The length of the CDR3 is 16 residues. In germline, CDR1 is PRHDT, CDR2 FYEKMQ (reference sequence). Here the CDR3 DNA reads TGTGCCAGCAGCTTAGACTTGACAGGGCGGACCGGGGAGCTGTTTTTT. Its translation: CASSLDLTGRTGELFF.

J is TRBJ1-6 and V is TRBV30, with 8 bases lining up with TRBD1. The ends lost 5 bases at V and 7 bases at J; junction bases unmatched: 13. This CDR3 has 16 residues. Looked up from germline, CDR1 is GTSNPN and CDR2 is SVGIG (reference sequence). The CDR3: CAWDTGGETINSPLHF. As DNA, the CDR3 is TGTGCCTGGGATACAGGGGGTGAAACAATAAATTCACCCCTCCACTTT.

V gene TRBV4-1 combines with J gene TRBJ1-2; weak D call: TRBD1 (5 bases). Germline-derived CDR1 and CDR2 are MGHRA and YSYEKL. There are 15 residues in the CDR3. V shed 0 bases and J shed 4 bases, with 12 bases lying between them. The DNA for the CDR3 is TGCGCCAGCAGCCAAGATCCAGGGCTGAGCTATGGCTACACCTTC. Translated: CASSQDPGLSYGYTF.

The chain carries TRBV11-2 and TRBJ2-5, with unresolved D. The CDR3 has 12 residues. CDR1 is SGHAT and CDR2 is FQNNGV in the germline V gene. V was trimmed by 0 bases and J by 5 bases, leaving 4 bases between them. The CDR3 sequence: CASSLDLETQYF. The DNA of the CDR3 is TGTGCCAGCAGCTTAGATCTCGAGACCCAGTACTTC.

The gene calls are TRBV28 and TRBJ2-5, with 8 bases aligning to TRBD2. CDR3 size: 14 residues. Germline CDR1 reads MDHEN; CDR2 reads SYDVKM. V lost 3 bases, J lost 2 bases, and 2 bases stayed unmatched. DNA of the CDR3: TGTGCCAGCAGTTTTAGCGGGGAACAAGAGACCCAGTACTTC. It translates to CASSFSGEQETQYF.

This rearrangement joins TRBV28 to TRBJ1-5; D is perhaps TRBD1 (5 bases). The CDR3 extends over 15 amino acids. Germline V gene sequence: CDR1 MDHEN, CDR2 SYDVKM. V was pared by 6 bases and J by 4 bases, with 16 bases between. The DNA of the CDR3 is TGTGCCAGCAGCCAAGGGACTTGGGGAAATCAGCCCCAGCATTTT. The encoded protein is CASSQGTWGNQPQHF.

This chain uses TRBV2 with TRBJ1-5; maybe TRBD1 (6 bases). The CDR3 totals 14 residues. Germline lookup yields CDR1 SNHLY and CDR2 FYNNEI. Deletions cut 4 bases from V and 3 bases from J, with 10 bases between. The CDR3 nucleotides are TGTGCCAGCAGTGGTTACAGGGACAATCAGCCCCAGCATTTT. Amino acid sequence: CASSGYRDNQPQHF.

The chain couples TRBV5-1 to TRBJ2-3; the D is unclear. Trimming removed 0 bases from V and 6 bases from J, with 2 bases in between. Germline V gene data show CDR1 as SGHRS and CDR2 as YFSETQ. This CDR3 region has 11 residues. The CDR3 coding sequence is TGCGCCAGCAGCTTGGCGGATACGCAGTATTTT. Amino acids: CASSLADTQYF. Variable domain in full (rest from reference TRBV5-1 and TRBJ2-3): KAGVTQTPRYLIKTRGQQVTLSCSPISGHRSVSWYQQTPGQGLQFLFEYFSETQRNKGNFPGRFSGRQFSNSRSEMNVSTLELGDSALYLCASSLADTQYFGPGTRLTVL.

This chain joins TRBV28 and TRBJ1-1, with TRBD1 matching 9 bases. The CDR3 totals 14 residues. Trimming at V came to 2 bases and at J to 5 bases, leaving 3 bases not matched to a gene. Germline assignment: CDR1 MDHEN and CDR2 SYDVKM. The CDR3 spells CASSLGQGLTEAFF. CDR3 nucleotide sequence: TGTGCCAGCAGTTTAGGACAGGGGCTGACTGAAGCTTTCTTT.